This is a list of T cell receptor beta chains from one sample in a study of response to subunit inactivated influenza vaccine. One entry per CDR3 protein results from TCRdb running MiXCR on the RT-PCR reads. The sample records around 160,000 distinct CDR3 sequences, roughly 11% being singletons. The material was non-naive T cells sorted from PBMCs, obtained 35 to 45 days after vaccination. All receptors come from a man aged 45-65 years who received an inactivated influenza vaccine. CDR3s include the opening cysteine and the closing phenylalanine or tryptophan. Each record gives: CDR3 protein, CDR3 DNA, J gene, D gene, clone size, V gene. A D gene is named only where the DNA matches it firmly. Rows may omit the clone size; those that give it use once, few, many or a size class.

CASSPLRGHTYEQYF	TGTGCCAGCAGCCCACTCCGGGGACACACCTACGAGCAGTACTTC	TRBJ2-7	.	many	TRBV7-6
CASSPLAGGPEETQYF	TGCGCCAGCAGCCCACTAGCGGGAGGGCCGGAGGAGACCCAGTACTTC	TRBJ2-5	TRBD2	.	TRBV5-1
CASSFQRGGSEQYF	TGTGCCAGCAGTTTCCAGCGGGGTGGGTCCGAGCAGTACTTC	TRBJ2-7	TRBD2	.	TRBV28
CASRKDIHGYTF	TGTGCCAGCAGAAAGGACATCCATGGCTACACCTTC	TRBJ1-2	.	.	TRBV7-2
CASSYSFLLAGANEQFF	TGTGCCAGCAGTTACTCATTTCTGCTAGCGGGAGCCAATGAGCAGTTCTTC	TRBJ2-1	TRBD2	.	TRBV6-2/TRBV6-3
CASSLVTSPAADTQYF	TGCGCCAGCAGCTTAGTGACCTCCCCGGCGGCAGATACGCAGTATTTT	TRBJ2-3	.	few	TRBV5-1
CSGRGGQVTQYF	TGCAGTGGCAGGGGGGGGCAAGTTACGCAGTATTTT	TRBJ2-3	.	many	TRBV20-1
CASRPGQGGYEQYF	TGTGCCAGCAGGCCGGGACAGGGGGGGTACGAGCAGTACTTC	TRBJ2-7	TRBD1	many	TRBV12-3/TRBV12-4
CASSLAFTDTQYF	TGTGCCAGCAGCTTAGCATTCACAGATACGCAGTATTTT	TRBJ2-3	.	many	TRBV7-3
CASKTRQALNTIYF	TGTGCCAGCAAAACCCGACAGGCTCTAAACACCATATATTTT	TRBJ1-3	.	many	TRBV28
CASSYSMAVGNTIYF	TGTGCCAGCAGTTACTCGATGGCAGTCGGAAACACCATATATTTT	TRBJ1-3	.	few	TRBV6-5
CASSALNRGSYEQYF	TGTGCCAGCAGCGCACTAAACAGGGGCTCCTACGAGCAGTACTTC	TRBJ2-7	TRBD1	few	TRBV5-4
CSADDRPNSPLHF	TGCAGTGCCGATGACAGGCCTAATTCACCCCTCCACTTT	TRBJ1-6	.	.	TRBV20-1
CASSSQGALGYTF	TGTGCCAGCAGTTCACAGGGGGCGCTTGGCTACACCTTC	TRBJ1-2	TRBD1	few	TRBV27